One and the same sample provided the 31 T cell receptor beta chains below, sequenced in a study of beta chain features in type 1 diabetes. The whole isolated RNA underwent reverse transcription, so sequencing captured expressed TCRB transcripts. Profiling relied on immunoSEQ multiplex PCR, and the TCRdb table lists in-frame clones only, not all of them. The profile shows some 360,000 clones, roughly a tenth of them singletons. For these receptors, no antigen is known. Study-wide findings and caveats: Among all four CD4+ subsets, Type 1 diabetes patients had TCRB CDR3s that were moderately but significantly shorter.

The sequenced sample consisted of central memory CD4+ T cells from blood. The receptor source for this set is a man in his thirties or forties with type 1 diabetes.

This clone came up many times. The CDR3 region has the DNA TGTGCCAGCCAGCCAACAGGGGCCAGGTCCAAAAACATTCAGTACTTC. Protein: CASQPTGARSKNIQYF. This sequence joins TRBV11-2 and TRBJ2-4, with 7 bases matching TRBD1. V lost 8 bases, J lost 2 bases, and 12 bases stayed unmatched. Looked up from germline, CDR1 is SGHAT and CDR2 is FQNNGV. CDR3 length: 16 amino acids.

This clone was seen more than once but under ten times. The J gene is TRBJ2-7, the V gene TRBV19; D perhaps matches TRBD1 (6 bases). CDR3 length equals 15 residues. Germline-derived CDR1 and CDR2 are LNHDA and SQIVND (reference sequence). With 5 bases removed from V and 5 bases from J, the gap between germline ends came to 19 bases. The CDR3 DNA sequence: TGTGCCAGTAGTGGAACGGGACACTCGTCCAACGAGCAGTACTTC. Translation: CASSGTGHSSNEQYF.

In its sample, this clone was seen a few times. The genes are TRBV7-2 and TRBJ2-3, with 7 nucleotides matching TRBD2. The ends lost 0 bases at V and 8 bases at J; junction bases unmatched: 8. The CDR3 contains 15 residues. In germline, CDR1 is SGHTA, CDR2 FQGNSA. Written as DNA, the CDR3 is TGTGCCAGCAGCTTAGCGCGCGGGAGTACTGCTACGCAGTATTTT. Protein: CASSLARGSTATQYF. Variable domain in full (rest from reference TRBV7-2 and TRBJ2-3): GAGVSQSPSNKVTEKGKDVELRCDPISGHTALYWYRQSLGQGLEFLIYFQGNSAPDKSGLPSDRFSAERTGGSVSTLTIQRTQQEDSAVYLCASSLARGSTATQYFGPGTRLTVL.

The chain combines TRBV14 with TRBJ2-3, with 9 bases matching TRBD2. The CDR3 has 16 amino acids. Germline V gene data show CDR1 as SGHDN and CDR2 as FVKESK. V shed 5 bases, J shed 0 bases, and the junction held 6 bases outside the gene matches. The CDR3 is CASSVGLAVSTDTQYF. CDR3 in DNA: TGTGCCAGCAGCGTGGGACTAGCCGTGAGCACAGATACGCAGTATTTT.

This clone turned up a few times. V usage is TRBV7-9 and J usage is TRBJ1-1; D uncertain. This CDR3 has 13 residues. V was shortened by 3 bases and J by 1 base, with 6 bases between the two germline ends. Germline CDR1 reads SEHNR; CDR2 reads FQNEAQ (reference sequence). CDR3 region: CASSLYKNTEAFF. DNA of the CDR3: TGTGCCAGCAGCTTGTACAAGAACACTGAAGCTTTCTTT.

This clone came up many times. The gene calls are TRBV7-2 and TRBJ2-7; D call uncertain. The V gene's germline CDR1 is SGHTA and CDR2 FQGNSA. The V end lost 5 bases, the J end lost 3 bases, and 5 bases lay between the germline ends. The CDR3 is 11 residues long. CDR3 bases: TGTGCCAGCAGCCGATACTACGAGCAGTACTTC. Residues: CASSRYYEQYF.

The sample holds a few counts of this clone. CDR3 amino acids: CASSSNYNEQFF. In DNA, the CDR3 is TGTGCCAGCAGCTCCAACTACAATGAGCAGTTCTTC. The chain recombines TRBV5-6 with TRBJ2-1; D not certain. The V end was cut by 3 bases, the J end by 3 bases, with 4 bases between. CDR3 length equals 12 residues. CDR1 and CDR2 (germline): SGHDT, YYEEEE.

This sequence joins TRBV30 and TRBJ1-1; D is unresolved. The CDR3 runs 14 residues. Looked up from germline, CDR1 is GTSNPN and CDR2 is SVGIG (reference sequence). V was shortened by 0 bases and J by 5 bases, with 13 bases between the two germline ends. The CDR3 DNA follows: TGTGCCTGGAGTGTACCCCCGCCGTGGACTGAAGCTTTCTTT. Translating it yields CAWSVPPPWTEAFF.

The chain has TRBV6-6 and TRBJ2-7; TRBD1 aligns across 8 bases. CDR1 MNHNY and CDR2 SVGAGI come from the germline V gene (reference sequence). V lost 7 bases and J lost 0; bases outside the gene matches: 5. The CDR3 totals 14 residues. The CDR3, as DNA: TGTGCCAGCACCCACGGACAGGGCTCCTACGAGCAGTACTTC. Amino acids: CASTHGQGSYEQYF.

The rearrangement joins TRBV9 to TRBJ2-5, with a tentative D call TRBD2 (6 bases). The germline V gene encodes CDR1 SGDLS and CDR2 YYNGEE. CDR3 length equals 13 residues. V dropped 4 bases and J dropped 4 bases, with 11 bases sitting between them. The CDR3 protein is CASSPSGGETQYF. DNA of the CDR3: TGTGCCAGCAGCCCGTCCGGGGGAGAGACCCAGTACTTC.

This clone was counted a few times. This chain uses TRBV7-9 with TRBJ2-7, with D perhaps TRBD1 or TRBD2 (6 bases each). V was clipped by 5 bases and J by 2 bases, with 16 bases between them. Germline CDR1 reads SEHNR; CDR2 reads FQNEAQ (reference sequence). The CDR3 is made up of 15 amino acids. CDR3 bases: TGTGCCAGCAGCACCGGGGGCTCTTTGGCCTACGAGCAGTACTTC. Translation: CASSTGGSLAYEQYF.

A few counts support this clone. The chain carries TRBV6-5 and TRBJ1-1; no clear D gene. Germline lookup yields CDR1 MNHEY and CDR2 SVGAGI. Trimming left V 5 bases short and J 0 bases short, with 7 bases between. This CDR3 region has 13 residues. For the CDR3, the DNA is TGTGCCAGCAGTCGGCCGATGAACACTGAAGCTTTCTTT. The encoded protein is CASSRPMNTEAFF.

The rearrangement joins TRBV19 to TRBJ2-1; D gene uncertain. CDR1 is LNHDA, CDR2 SQIVND, per germline (reference sequence). The CDR3 extends over 14 amino acids. Trimming removed 3 bases from V and 0 bases from J, with 6 bases in between. CDR3 amino acids: CASSIPSSYNEQFF. In nucleotides, the CDR3 is TGTGCCAGTAGTATTCCTAGCTCCTACAATGAGCAGTTCTTC. Variable domain in full (rest from reference TRBV19 and TRBJ2-1): DGGITQSPKYLFRKEGQNVTLSCEQNLNHDAMYWYRQDPGQGLRLIYYSQIVNDFQKGDIAEGYSVSREKKESFPLTVTSAQKNPTAFYLCASSIPSSYNEQFFGPGTRLTVL.

This clone has a handful of counts. V is TRBV28 and J is TRBJ2-7; TRBD1 aligns across 9 bases. The CDR3 is 15 residues long. Germline trimming cut 9 bases from V and 2 bases from J; bases unmatched to any gene: 11. The germline V gene encodes CDR1 MDHEN and CDR2 SYDVKM. The CDR3 region is CASTPPGQGTYEQYF. The CDR3, as DNA: TGTGCCAGTACGCCCCCGGGACAGGGTACCTACGAGCAGTACTTC.

A few counts support this clone. The chain recombines TRBV27 with TRBJ1-1; the D gene is possibly TRBD1 (6 bases). Looked up from germline, CDR1 is MNHEY and CDR2 is SMNVEV (reference sequence). The CDR3 is 15 amino acids. The ends were cut back, 3 bases at V and 5 bases at J, with 16 bases in the middle. As DNA, the CDR3 is TGTGCCAGCAGTTTCGCCCCTGGGGGCAGGACTGAAGCTTTCTTT. Amino acids: CASSFAPGGRTEAFF.

V is TRBV2 and J is TRBJ2-2; D gene unclear. Between the trimmed V and J ends, which lost 1 base and 7 bases, there was a span of 7 bases. CDR1 is SNHLY, CDR2 FYNNEI, per germline. The CDR3 runs to 13 residues. CDR3 DNA sequence: TGTGCCAGCAGTGAAGGTCCCGTCGGGGAGCTGTTTTTT. It is translated as CASSEGPVGELFF.

The rearrangement links TRBV10-3 to TRBJ2-3; 10 bases fit TRBD2. This CDR3 contains 16 residues. CDR1 ENHRY and CDR2 SYGVKD come from the germline V gene. The ends lost 6 bases at V and 1 base at J; junction bases unmatched: 7. CDR3 sequence (DNA): TGTGCCATCAGCCGAGGGACTAGCGCTGGCACAGATACGCAGTATTTT. It translates to CAISRGTSAGTDTQYF.

The chain links TRBV7-2 to TRBJ2-3, with 7 bases identical to TRBD1. The CDR3 runs to 14 residues. The germline CDR1 and CDR2 sequences are SGHTA and FQGNSA. V gave up 5 bases and J gave up 7 bases; unmatched junction bases: 9. In DNA form, the CDR3 reads TGTGCCAGCAGCGGACAGGACAGTATCAATACGCAGTATTTT. Translation gives CASSGQDSINTQYF.

The genes are TRBV4-2 and TRBJ2-3; no firm D call. CDR1 is LGHNA, CDR2 YNFKEQ, per germline. This CDR3 comprises 16 residues. Trimming took off 0 bases at V and 6 bases at J, with 16 bases between the two ends. The CDR3 spells CASSQDRTAVSDTQYF. The CDR3 DNA follows: TGTGCCAGCAGCCAAGATAGAACAGCCGTCTCCGATACGCAGTATTTT.

The chain links TRBV28 to TRBJ2-1; TRBD2 agrees at 13 bases. CDR1 and CDR2 (germline): MDHEN, SYDVKM. This CDR3 has 18 residues. The V and J ends lost 1 base and 8 bases, in that order; junction bases with no gene match: 11. The CDR3 loop reads CASSLFVGTSGIVHEQFF. DNA for the CDR3: TGTGCCAGCAGTTTATTTGTGGGGACTAGCGGGATTGTTCATGAGCAGTTCTTC.

This clone was counted between two and nine times. Other DNA sequences in this sample translate to the same CDR3. The chain has TRBV18 and TRBJ1-1; no firm D call. Germline assignment: CDR1 KGHSH and CDR2 LQKENI. This CDR3 spans 14 amino acids. V lost 3 bases to trimming and J lost 0 bases, with 8 bases between them. CDR3 in amino acids: CASSPDLLNTEAFF. DNA of the CDR3: TGTGCCAGCTCACCGGATTTGTTGAACACTGAAGCTTTCTTT.

The CDR3 spells CASSRLEVDEQFF. The CDR3 region has the DNA TGTGCCAGCAGTCGACTAGAGGTAGATGAGCAGTTCTTC. J is TRBJ2-1 and V is TRBV6-6, with D maybe TRBD2 (6 bases). V lost 5 bases and J 8 bases, leaving 13 bases between the germline ends. This CDR3 is 13 amino acids long. Germline V gene sequence: CDR1 MNHNY, CDR2 SVGAGI (reference sequence).

Only a few counts were recorded for this clone. The chain recombines TRBV10-2 with TRBJ2-1, with D maybe TRBD2 (6 bases). This CDR3 contains 13 residues. Trimming removed 11 bases at V and 9 bases at J, with 20 bases between. Germline CDR1 and CDR2: WSHSY and SAAADI. The CDR3 sequence: CASHVEGLSEQFF. CDR3 sequence (DNA): TGCGCCTCCCATGTGGAGGGGCTCAGTGAGCAGTTCTTC.

This clone was seen a handful of times. The gene calls are TRBV5-4 and TRBJ1-5, with 9 bases aligning to TRBD1. Trimming cost V 3 bases and J 3 bases; bases outside gene matches: 7. The CDR3 extends over 16 amino acids. Looked up from germline, CDR1 is SGHNT and CDR2 is YYREEE (reference sequence). The CDR3 spells CASSSGQGGPNQPQHF. The CDR3 region has the DNA TGTGCCAGCAGCTCGGGACAGGGAGGACCCAATCAGCCCCAGCATTTT.

This clone turned up a few times. This chain links TRBV10-2 with TRBJ1-2, with no clear D. The germline gives CDR1 WSHSY, CDR2 SAAADI. CDR3 length equals 13 residues. Trimming took 2 bases from V and 0 from J, leaving 4 bases between them. The CDR3 loop is CASSEAANYGYTF. As DNA, the CDR3 is TGCGCCAGCAGTGAGGCCGCTAACTATGGCTACACCTTC.

This clone was recorded at least ten times. This chain uses TRBV21-1 with TRBJ2-2; the D call of TRBD2 is as the table states it, not checked on the DNA. TRBV21-1 is a recognized pseudogene. The CDR3 is made up of 20 amino acids. The DNA for the CDR3 is TGTGCCAGCAGCACCCCCCAGGGACTAGCGGGAGGGCCGACCACCGGGGAGCTGTTTTTT. It encodes CASSTPQGLAGGPTTGELFF.

The chain carries TRBV7-2 and TRBJ2-6; D perhaps matches TRBD1 (6 bases). Germline CDR1 is SGHTA and CDR2 is FQGNSA. CDR3 size: 14 residues. Trimming removed 4 bases from V and 4 bases from J, with 8 bases in between. CDR3 amino acids: CASSSGVGANVLTF. CDR3 nucleotide sequence: TGTGCCAGCAGCTCAGGGGTAGGGGCCAACGTCCTGACTTTC.

CDR3 protein: CATSRTVGATDTQYF. The DNA of the CDR3 is TGTGCCACCAGCAGGACAGTTGGGGCCACAGATACGCAGTATTTT. J is TRBJ2-3 and V is TRBV15; possibly TRBD1 for D (5 bases). The CDR3 covers 15 residues. CDR1 and CDR2 (germline): LNHNV, YYDKDF (reference sequence). Between the trimmed V and J ends, which lost 3 bases and 2 bases, there was a span of 12 bases.

This clone was counted between two and nine times. The rearrangement links TRBV19 to TRBJ1-1; no clear D gene. Trimming removed 5 bases at V and 5 bases at J, with 12 bases between. Germline V gene data show CDR1 as LNHDA and CDR2 as SQIVND (reference sequence). The CDR3 totals 13 residues. This CDR3 reads CASSATRKTEAFF. The CDR3 DNA sequence: TGTGCCAGTAGTGCAACCAGGAAGACTGAAGCTTTCTTT. Full variable domain (outside the CDR3, taken from reference TRBV19 and TRBJ1-1): DGGITQSPKYLFRKEGQNVTLSCEQNLNHDAMYWYRQDPGQGLRLIYYSQIVNDFQKGDIAEGYSVSREKKESFPLTVTSAQKNPTAFYLCASSATRKTEAFFGQGTRLTVV.

The chain couples TRBV28 to TRBJ1-1; weak D call: TRBD1 (5 bases). Looked up from germline, CDR1 is MDHEN and CDR2 is SYDVKM. Trimming took 0 bases from V and 7 from J, leaving 12 bases between them. CDR3 length equals 14 residues. Here the CDR3 reads CASSLWEGVLEAFF. CDR3 DNA: TGTGCCAGCAGTTTATGGGAAGGGGTCCTTGAAGCTTTCTTT.

The chain links TRBV11-1 to TRBJ2-5, with 11 bases fitting TRBD2. CDR3 length: 16 residues. V lost 4 bases, J lost 6 bases, and 10 bases stayed unmatched. Germline-derived CDR1 and CDR2 are SGHAT and FQDESV (reference sequence). CDR3 sequence: CASSSRTSGRGKTQYF. The CDR3 bases are TGTGCCAGCAGCTCGCGTACTAGCGGGAGAGGAAAGACCCAGTACTTC.